This is a list of T cell receptor beta chains from one sample in a study of T cell responses to AZD1222 COVID-19 vaccine. Clones were read by immunoSEQ multiplex PCR, and TCRdb kept only the in-frame ones, dropping some. The sample lists around 150,000 clones, more than 85% occurring once. The material sequenced was peripheral blood, taken 28 days after the second AZD1222 dose. Source of these receptors: an adult who received the AZD1222 COVID-19 vaccine. CDR3s include the opening cysteine and the closing phenylalanine or tryptophan. The D gene is left open where the match is weak. Expanded clones get a size class; other rows say once, few or many, or leave the size out.

d_call j_call clone_size v_call cdr3_nt cdr3_aa
TRBD2 TRBJ2-7 NA TRBV5-8 TGTGCCAGCAGCTATAGCGGGAGCTACGAGCAGTACTTC CASSYSGSYEQYF
NA TRBJ2-7 NA TRBV12-3/TRBV12-4 TGTGCCAGCAGTTTCGAGAACGCCTACGAGCAGTACTTC CASSFENAYEQYF
TRBD1 TRBJ1-1 NA TRBV10-3 TGTGCCATCAGTGCTTCGACAGGGATGGTGAACACTGAAGCTTTCTTT CAISASTGMVNTEAFF
TRBD1 TRBJ1-1 NA TRBV10-3 TGTGCCATCAGTCAGACAGGGGGCATGAACACTGAAGCTTTCTTT CAISQTGGMNTEAFF
TRBD1 TRBJ2-4 NA TRBV5-1 TGCGCCAGCAGCTGGTACAGGGGGCAAGGAAACATTCAGTACTTC CASSWYRGQGNIQYF
TRBD1 TRBJ2-5 NA TRBV19 TGTGCCAGTAGTATAGGGGTCGGGACAGGGACAGAGACCCAGTACTTC CASSIGVGTGTETQYF
NA TRBJ2-1 NA TRBV28 TGTGCCAGCAGGGAGGTACAGGGAATGGGAAATGAGCAGTTCTTC CASREVQGMGNEQFF
TRBD2 TRBJ2-1 NA TRBV10-3 TGTGCCATCAGTGAGTCGGTAGCGGGTGATGAGCAGTTCTTC CAISESVAGDEQFF
TRBD1 TRBJ1-4 NA TRBV11-2 TGTGCCAGCAGAAAAACAGGGGGAAATAATGAAAAACTGTTTTTT CASRKTGGNNEKLFF
TRBD2 TRBJ2-7 NA TRBV27 TGTGCCAGCAGTTTGCGGGTCGGGACTAACTACGAGCAGTACTTC CASSLRVGTNYEQYF
TRBD1 TRBJ2-7 NA TRBV5-5 TGTGCCAGCAGCCCCTGGGACAGGAGAGAATACGAGCAGTACTTC CASSPWDRREYEQYF
NA TRBJ1-2 NA TRBV7-2 TGTGCCAGCAGCTTACGCCAGGAGTGGTATGGCTACACCTTC CASSLRQEWYGYTF
NA TRBJ1-1 NA TRBV7-3 TGTGCCAGCAGCCCGGGGGCAGTGAGGAACACTGAAGCTTTCTTT CASSPGAVRNTEAFF
NA TRBJ2-7 NA TRBV11-2 TGTGCCAGCAGCTTAGATCGTTTAGGGGCCTACGAGCAGTACTTC CASSLDRLGAYEQYF
NA TRBJ1-1 NA TRBV10-3 TGTGCCACCCAGAGGGGCTCTCTTTATTTTGACACTGAAGCTTTCTTT CATQRGSLYFDTEAFF
TRBD1 TRBJ1-2 NA TRBV5-1 TGCGCCAGCAGCTTGGGGACAGGGTATGGCTACACCTTC CASSLGTGYGYTF
NA TRBJ1-1 NA TRBV19 TGTGCCAGTAGTATTCGGGGCCCCGGGAAGGTTTTCTTT CASSIRGPGKVFF
NA TRBJ2-2 NA TRBV28 TGTGCCAGCAGTCCGGGCCGATCCGGGGAGCTGTTTTTT CASSPGRSGELFF
TRBD1 TRBJ1-1 few TRBV28 TGTGCCAGCATACTACCCGGGACAGGGGGGATCACTGAAGCTTTCTTT CASILPGTGGITEAFF
NA TRBJ2-7 NA TRBV27 TGTGCCAGCAGTACAGGACGAGGTCTCGACTTC CASSTGRGLDF
NA TRBJ2-1 NA TRBV19 TGTGCCAGTAGTATGTCCCGTAGCGTCTACAATGAGCAGTTCTTC CASSMSRSVYNEQFF
NA TRBJ2-2 NA TRBV30 TGTGCCTGGAGTGTTCCCATTGTTTGGCCTGGGAGGACCGGGGAGCTGTTTTTT CAWSVPIVWPGRTGELFF
NA TRBJ1-2 NA TRBV9 TGTGCCAGCAGCGCGGCTGTTATCTATGGCTACACCTTC CASSAAVIYGYTF
NA TRBJ1-4 NA TRBV7-3 TGTGCCAGCAGCCATGGGGCGGGGCAAAAACTGTTTTTT CASSHGAGQKLFF
TRBD1 TRBJ2-5 NA TRBV9 TGTGCCAGCAGCGCCCGACAGGGGGCAACTGATATTCAAGAGACCCAGTACTTC CASSARQGATDIQETQYF
NA TRBJ2-3 NA TRBV5-6 TGTGCCAGCAGCGCCACCCTCGGGGATACGCAGTATTTT CASSATLGDTQYF
TRBD1 TRBJ1-1 NA TRBV30 TGTGCCTGGAGAAAAGATCAGACAGGGGGCACTGAAGCTTTCTTT CAWRKDQTGGTEAFF
TRBD2 TRBJ2-7 NA TRBV11-3 TGTGCCAGCAGCGCGGGAGGGGCGCGGGACTACGAGCAGTACTTC CASSAGGARDYEQYF
TRBD1 TRBJ2-2 few TRBV5-5 TGTGCCAGCAGATTCCCGGGACAGACCACCGGGGAGCTGTTTTTT CASRFPGQTTGELFF
NA TRBJ2-3 NA TRBV6-2/TRBV6-3 TGTGCCAGCAGTTACGGGACAGATACGCAGTATTTT CASSYGTDTQYF
NA TRBJ1-2 NA TRBV5-1 TGCGCCAGCAGCTTGGACAGGTTGTATGGCTACACCTTC CASSLDRLYGYTF
NA TRBJ2-7 NA TRBV5-4 TGTGCCAGCAGCTTCGGACGCGACTCCTACGAGCAGTACTTC CASSFGRDSYEQYF
NA TRBJ1-3 NA TRBV10-1 TGCGCCAGCAGTACGGGAACTGGAAACACCATATATTTT CASSTGTGNTIYF
TRBD1 TRBJ2-7 NA TRBV27 TGTGCCAGCAGTTTCTCCCTCGGACAGGGAAACCACTACGAGCAGTACTTC CASSFSLGQGNHYEQYF
NA TRBJ1-4 NA TRBV21-1 TGTGCCAGCAGCAAAACAAGACAGGGGGTTGAAAAACTGTTTTTT CASSKTRQGVEKLFF
NA TRBJ1-1 once TRBV28 TGTGCCAGCAGTTCGCCACAGGGGAACACTGAAGCTTTCTTT CASSSPQGNTEAFF
NA TRBJ1-1 NA TRBV28 TGTGCCACCTTGACACGTCAAAACACTGAAGCTTTCTTT CATLTRQNTEAFF
TRBD1 TRBJ2-5 NA TRBV10-1 TGCGCCAGCAACAGGGGGCAGGGAGAGACCCAGTACTTC CASNRGQGETQYF